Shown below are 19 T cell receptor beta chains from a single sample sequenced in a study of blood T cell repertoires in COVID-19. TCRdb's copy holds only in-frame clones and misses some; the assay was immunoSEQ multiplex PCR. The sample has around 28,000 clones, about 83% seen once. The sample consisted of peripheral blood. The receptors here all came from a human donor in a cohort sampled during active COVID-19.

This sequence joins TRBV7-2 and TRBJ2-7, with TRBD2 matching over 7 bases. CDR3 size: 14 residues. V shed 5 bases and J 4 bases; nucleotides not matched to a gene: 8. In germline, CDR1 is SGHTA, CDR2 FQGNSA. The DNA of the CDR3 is TGTGCCAGCAGCCACACTAGCGCCCCATACGAGCAGTACTTC. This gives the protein CASSHTSAPYEQYF.

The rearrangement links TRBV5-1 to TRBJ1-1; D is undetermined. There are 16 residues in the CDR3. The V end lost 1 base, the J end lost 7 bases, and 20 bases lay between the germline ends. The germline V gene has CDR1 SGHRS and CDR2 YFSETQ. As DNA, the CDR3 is TGCGCCAGCAGCTTGACCCCCCTGCGGGGAAGTCTTGAAGCTTTCTTT. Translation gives CASSLTPLRGSLEAFF. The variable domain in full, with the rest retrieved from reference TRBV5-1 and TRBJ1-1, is KAGVTQTPRYLIKTRGQQVTLSCSPISGHRSVSWYQQTPGQGLQFLFEYFSETQRNKGNFPGRFSGRQFSNSRSEMNVSTLELGDSALYLCASSLTPLRGSLEAFFGQGTRLTVV.

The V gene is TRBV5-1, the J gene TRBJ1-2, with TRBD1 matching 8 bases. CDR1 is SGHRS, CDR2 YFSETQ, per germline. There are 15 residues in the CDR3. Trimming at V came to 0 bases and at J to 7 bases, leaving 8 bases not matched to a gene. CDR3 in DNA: TGCGCCAGCAGCTTGGAAACCAGGGGGCAGGGTGGCTACACCTTC. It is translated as CASSLETRGQGGYTF.

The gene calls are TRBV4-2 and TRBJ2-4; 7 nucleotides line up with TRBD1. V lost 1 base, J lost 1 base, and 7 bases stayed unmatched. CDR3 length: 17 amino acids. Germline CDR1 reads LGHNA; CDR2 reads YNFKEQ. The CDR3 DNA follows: TGTGCCAGCAGCCAAGGAACAGGGGCTCTGGCCAAAAACATTCAGTACTTC. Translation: CASSQGTGALAKNIQYF.

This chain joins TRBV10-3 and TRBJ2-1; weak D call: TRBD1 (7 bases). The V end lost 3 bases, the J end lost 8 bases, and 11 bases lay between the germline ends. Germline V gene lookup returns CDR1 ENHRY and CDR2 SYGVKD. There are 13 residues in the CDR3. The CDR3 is CAISEDREDEQFF. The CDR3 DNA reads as TGTGCCATCAGTGAAGACAGGGAGGATGAGCAGTTCTTC.

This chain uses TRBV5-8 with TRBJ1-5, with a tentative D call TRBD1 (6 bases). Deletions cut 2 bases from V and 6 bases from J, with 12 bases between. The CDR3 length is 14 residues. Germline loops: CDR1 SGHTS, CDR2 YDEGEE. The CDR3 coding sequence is TGTGCCAGCAGCTTCCGGGACATTTTTCAGCCCCAGCATTTT. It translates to CASSFRDIFQPQHF.

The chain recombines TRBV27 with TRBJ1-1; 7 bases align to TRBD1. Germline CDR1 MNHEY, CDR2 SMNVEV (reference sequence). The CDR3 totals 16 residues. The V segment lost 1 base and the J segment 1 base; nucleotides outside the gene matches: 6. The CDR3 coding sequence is TGTGCCAGCAGTTTATTGCCGGGACAGCCGAACACTGAAGCTTTCTTT. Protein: CASSLLPGQPNTEAFF.

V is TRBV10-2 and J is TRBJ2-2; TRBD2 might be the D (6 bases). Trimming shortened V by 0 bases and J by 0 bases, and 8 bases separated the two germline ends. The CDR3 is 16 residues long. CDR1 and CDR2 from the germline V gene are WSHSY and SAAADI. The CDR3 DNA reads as TGCGCCAGCAGTGAGTCGACTAGTTCGAACACCGGGGAGCTGTTTTTT. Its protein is CASSESTSSNTGELFF.

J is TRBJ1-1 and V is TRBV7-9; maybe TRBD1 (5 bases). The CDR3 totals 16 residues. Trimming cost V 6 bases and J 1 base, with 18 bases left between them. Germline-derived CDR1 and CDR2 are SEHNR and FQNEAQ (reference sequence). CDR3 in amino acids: CASSPRGYQGNTEAFF. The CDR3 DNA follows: TGTGCCAGCAGTCCAAGGGGCTACCAGGGGAACACTGAAGCTTTCTTT.

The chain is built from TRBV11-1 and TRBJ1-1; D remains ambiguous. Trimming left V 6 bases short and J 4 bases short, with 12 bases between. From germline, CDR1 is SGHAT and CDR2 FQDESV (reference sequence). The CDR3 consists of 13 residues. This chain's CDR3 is CASSSPGFTEAFF. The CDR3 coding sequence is TGTGCCAGCAGTTCTCCCGGGTTCACTGAAGCTTTCTTT.

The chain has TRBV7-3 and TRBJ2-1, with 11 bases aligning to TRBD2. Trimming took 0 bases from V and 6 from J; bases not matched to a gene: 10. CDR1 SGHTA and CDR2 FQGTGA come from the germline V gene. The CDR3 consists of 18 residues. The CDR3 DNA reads TGTGCCAGCAGCTTAACATGGTTAGCGGGGGGGCCGTTCAATGAGCAGTTCTTC. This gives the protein CASSLTWLAGGPFNEQFF.

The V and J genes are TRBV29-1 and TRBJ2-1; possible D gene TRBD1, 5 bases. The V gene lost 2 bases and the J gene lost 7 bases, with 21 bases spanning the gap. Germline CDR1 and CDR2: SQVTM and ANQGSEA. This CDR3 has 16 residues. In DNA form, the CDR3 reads TGCAGCGTTGAAAGAGTGAGGCAGGGTATGATTAATGAGCAGTTCTTC. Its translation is CSVERVRQGMINEQFF.

The CDR3 nucleotides read TGTGCCACCAGCAGAGATTGGGACAGGGCCGGAGAGACCCAGTACTTC. It translates to CATSRDWDRAGETQYF. The rearrangement uses TRBV15 and TRBJ2-5, with 9 bases that match TRBD1. Trimming cost V 0 bases and J 4 bases; bases outside gene matches: 6. The CDR3 loop spans 16 amino acids. Germline V gene data show CDR1 as LNHNV and CDR2 as YYDKDF (reference sequence).

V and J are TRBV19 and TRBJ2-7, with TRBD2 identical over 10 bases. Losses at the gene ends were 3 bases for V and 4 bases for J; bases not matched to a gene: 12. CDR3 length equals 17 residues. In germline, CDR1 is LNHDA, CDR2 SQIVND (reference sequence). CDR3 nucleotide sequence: TGTGCCAGTAGTATTCTCGCCCAAGCGGGGGGGCAGTACGAGCAGTACTTC. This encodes CASSILAQAGGQYEQYF.

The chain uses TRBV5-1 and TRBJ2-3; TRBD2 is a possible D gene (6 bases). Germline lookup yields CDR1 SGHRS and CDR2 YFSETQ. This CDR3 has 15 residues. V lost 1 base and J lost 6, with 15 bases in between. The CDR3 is CASSLNRERSDTQYF. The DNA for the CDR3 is TGCGCCAGCAGCTTGAACCGGGAGCGCAGCGATACGCAGTATTTT. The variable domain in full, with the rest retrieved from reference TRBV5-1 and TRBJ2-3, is KAGVTQTPRYLIKTRGQQVTLSCSPISGHRSVSWYQQTPGQGLQFLFEYFSETQRNKGNFPGRFSGRQFSNSRSEMNVSTLELGDSALYLCASSLNRERSDTQYFGPGTRLTVL.

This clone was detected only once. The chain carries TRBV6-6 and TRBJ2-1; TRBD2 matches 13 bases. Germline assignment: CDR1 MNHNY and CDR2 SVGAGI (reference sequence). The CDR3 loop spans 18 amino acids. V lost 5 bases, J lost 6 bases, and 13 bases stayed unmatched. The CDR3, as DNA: TGTGCCAGCAGTCTCAACCCAGGACTAGCGGGGGCCACCAATGAGCAGTTCTTC. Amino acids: CASSLNPGLAGATNEQFF.

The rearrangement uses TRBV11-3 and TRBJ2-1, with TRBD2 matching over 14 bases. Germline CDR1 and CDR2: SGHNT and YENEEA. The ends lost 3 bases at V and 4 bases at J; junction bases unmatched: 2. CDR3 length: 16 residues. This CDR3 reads CASSLGLAGVYNEQFF. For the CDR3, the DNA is TGTGCCAGCAGCTTGGGACTAGCGGGAGTGTACAATGAGCAGTTCTTC. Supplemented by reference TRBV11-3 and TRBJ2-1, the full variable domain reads EAGVVQSPRYKIIEKKQPVAFWCNPISGHNTLYWYLQNLGQGPELLIRYENEEAVDDSQLPKDRFSAERLKGVDSTLKIQPAELGDSAVYLCASSLGLAGVYNEQFFGPGTRLTVL.

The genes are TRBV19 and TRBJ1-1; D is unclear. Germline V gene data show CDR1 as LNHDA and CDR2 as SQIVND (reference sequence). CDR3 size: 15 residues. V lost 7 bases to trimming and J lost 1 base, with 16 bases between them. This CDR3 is CASTPYLTRNTEAFF. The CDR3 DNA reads TGTGCCAGTACCCCTTACCTGACTAGGAACACTGAAGCTTTCTTT.

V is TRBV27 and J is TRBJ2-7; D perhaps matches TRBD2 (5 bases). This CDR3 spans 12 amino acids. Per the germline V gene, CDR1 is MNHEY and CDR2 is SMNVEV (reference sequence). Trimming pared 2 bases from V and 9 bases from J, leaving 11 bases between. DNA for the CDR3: TGTGCCAGCAGTTTACCCGGGATTCGGCAGTACTTC. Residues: CASSLPGIRQYF.